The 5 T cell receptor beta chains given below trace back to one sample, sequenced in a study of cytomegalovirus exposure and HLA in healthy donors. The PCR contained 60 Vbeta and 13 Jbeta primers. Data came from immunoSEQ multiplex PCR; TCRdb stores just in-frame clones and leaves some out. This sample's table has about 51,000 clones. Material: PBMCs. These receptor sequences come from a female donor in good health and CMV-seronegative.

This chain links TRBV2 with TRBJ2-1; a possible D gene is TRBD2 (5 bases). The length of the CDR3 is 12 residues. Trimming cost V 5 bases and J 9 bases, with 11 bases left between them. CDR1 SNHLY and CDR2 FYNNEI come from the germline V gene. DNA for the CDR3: TGTGCCAGCAGTAATGAGGGATGTGAGCAGTTCTTC. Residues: CASSNEGCEQFF.

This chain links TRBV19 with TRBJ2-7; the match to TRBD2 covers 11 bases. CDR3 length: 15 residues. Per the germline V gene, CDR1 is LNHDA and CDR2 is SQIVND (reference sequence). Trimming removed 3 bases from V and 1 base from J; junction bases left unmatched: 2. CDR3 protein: CASSITSGSSYEQYF. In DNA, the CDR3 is TGTGCCAGTAGTATCACTAGCGGGAGTTCCTACGAGCAGTACTTC.

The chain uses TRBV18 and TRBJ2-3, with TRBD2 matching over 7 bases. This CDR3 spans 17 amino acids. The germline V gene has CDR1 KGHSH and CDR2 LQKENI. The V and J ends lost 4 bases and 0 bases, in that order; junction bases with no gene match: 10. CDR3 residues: CASSHIKPGLSTDTQYF. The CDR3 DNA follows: TGTGCCAGCTCACACATAAAACCGGGACTAAGCACAGATACGCAGTATTTT.

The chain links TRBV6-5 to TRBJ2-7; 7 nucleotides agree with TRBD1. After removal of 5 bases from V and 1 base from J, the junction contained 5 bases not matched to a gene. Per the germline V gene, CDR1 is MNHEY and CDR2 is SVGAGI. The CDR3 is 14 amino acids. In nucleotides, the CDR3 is TGTGCCAGCAGTCGGACAGGTGCGTCCTACGAGCAGTACTTC. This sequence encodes CASSRTGASYEQYF.

CDR3 DNA sequence: TGTGCCAGCACCGCGAGGGAGCTCTTGAACACTGAAGCTTTCTTT. This sequence encodes CASTARELLNTEAFF. This chain joins TRBV7-2 and TRBJ1-1; D ambiguous. The CDR3 is made up of 15 amino acids. Trimming pared 7 bases from V and 0 bases from J, leaving 15 bases between. Per germline, CDR1 SGHTA and CDR2 FQGNSA.